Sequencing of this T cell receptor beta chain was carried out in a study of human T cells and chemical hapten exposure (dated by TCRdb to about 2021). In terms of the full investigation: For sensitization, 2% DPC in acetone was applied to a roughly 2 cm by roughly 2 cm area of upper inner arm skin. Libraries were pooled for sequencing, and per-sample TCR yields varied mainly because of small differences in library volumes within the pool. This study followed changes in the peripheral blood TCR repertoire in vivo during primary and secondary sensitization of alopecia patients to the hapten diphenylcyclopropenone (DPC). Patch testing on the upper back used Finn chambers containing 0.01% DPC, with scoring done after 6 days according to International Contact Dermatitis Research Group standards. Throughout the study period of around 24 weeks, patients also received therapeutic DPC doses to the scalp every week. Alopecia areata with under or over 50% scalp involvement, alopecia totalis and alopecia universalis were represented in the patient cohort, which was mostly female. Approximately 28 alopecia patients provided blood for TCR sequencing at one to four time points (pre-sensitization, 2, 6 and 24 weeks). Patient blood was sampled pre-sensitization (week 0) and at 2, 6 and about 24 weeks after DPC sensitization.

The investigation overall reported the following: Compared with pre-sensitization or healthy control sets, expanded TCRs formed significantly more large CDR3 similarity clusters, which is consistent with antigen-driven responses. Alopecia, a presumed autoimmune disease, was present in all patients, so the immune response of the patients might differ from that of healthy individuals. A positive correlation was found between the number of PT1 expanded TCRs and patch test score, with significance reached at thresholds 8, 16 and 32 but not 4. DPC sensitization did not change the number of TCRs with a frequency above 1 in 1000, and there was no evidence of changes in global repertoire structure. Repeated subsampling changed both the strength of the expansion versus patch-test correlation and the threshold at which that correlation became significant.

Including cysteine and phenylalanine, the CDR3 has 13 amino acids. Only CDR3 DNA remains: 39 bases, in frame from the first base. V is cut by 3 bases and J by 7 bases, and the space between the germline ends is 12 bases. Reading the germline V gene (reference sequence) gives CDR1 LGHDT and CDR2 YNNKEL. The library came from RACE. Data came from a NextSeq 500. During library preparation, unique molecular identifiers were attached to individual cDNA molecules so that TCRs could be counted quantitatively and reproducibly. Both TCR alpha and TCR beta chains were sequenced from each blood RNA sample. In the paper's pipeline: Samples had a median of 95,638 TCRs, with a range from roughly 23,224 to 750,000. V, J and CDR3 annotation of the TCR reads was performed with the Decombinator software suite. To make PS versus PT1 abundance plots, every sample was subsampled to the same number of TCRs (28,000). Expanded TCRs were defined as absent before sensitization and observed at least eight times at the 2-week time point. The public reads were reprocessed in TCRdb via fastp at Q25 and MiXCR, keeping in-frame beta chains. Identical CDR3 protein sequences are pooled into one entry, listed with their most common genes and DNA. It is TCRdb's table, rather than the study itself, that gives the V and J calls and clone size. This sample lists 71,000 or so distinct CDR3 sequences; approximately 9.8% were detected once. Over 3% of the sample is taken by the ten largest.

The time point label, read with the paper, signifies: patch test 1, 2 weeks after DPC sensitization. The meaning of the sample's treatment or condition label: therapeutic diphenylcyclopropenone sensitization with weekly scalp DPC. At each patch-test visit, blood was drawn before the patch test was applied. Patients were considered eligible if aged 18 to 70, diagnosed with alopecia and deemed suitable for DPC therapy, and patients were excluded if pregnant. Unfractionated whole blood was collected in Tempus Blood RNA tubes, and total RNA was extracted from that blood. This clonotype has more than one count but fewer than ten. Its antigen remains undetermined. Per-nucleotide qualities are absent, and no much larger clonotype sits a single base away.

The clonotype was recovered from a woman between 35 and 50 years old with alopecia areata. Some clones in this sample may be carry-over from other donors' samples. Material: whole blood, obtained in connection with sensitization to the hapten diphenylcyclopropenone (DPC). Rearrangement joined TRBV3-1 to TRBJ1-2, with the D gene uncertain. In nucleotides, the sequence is TGTGCCAGCAGCCAGGGTATCTGGGCTGGCTACACCTTC. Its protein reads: CASSQGIWAGYTF.